This T cell receptor (beta chain) derives from a study of blood T cell repertoires in COVID-19. Study-wide context: In each case, the material was cDNA or gDNA derived from T cells, B-cell-depleted T cells, or PBMCs.

The data were produced by immunoSEQ multiplex PCR, yet TCRdb's version contains in-frame clones alone and is incomplete. The table lists approximately 160,000 clones, approximately 80% of them singletons. CDR1 is LNHDA, CDR2 SQIVND, per germline (reference sequence). The V and J ends lost 4 bases and 4 bases, in that order; junction bases with no gene match: 8. The CDR3 extends over 15 amino acids. This sequence joins TRBV19 and TRBJ2-3; 7 bases line up with TRBD1. The specimen was PBMCs or T cells enriched from blood (not recorded which). This clonotype was sampled from a man aged 40-55 years who had recovered from COVID-19. The CDR3 DNA reads as TGTGCCAGTAGTAACAGGGGTCCGGGCGCAGATACGCAGTATTTT. This codes for CASSNRGPGADTQYF.